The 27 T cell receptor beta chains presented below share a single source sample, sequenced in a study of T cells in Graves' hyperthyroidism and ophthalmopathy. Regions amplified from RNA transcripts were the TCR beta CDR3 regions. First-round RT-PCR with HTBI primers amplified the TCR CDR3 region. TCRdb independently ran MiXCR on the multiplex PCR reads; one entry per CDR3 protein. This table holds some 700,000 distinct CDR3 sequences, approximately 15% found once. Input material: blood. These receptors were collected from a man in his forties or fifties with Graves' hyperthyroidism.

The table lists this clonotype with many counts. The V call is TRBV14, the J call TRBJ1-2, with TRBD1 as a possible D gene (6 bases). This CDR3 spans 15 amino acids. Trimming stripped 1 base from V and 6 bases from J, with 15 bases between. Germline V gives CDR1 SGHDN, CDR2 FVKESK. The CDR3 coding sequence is TGTGCCAGCAGCCAAGCTAGCAGGGGAGAAGATGGCTACACCTTC. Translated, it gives CASSQASRGEDGYTF.

CDR3 sequence (DNA): TGTGCCAGCAGTTTGGGAAGGGCAGCCGGTGAGCAGTTCTTC. This sequence encodes CASSLGRAAGEQFF. The chain employs TRBV27 and TRBJ2-1; D uncertain. V was cut by 3 bases and J by 9 bases, with 15 bases left in between. Germline V gene sequence: CDR1 MNHEY, CDR2 SMNVEV (reference sequence). The CDR3 extends over 14 amino acids.

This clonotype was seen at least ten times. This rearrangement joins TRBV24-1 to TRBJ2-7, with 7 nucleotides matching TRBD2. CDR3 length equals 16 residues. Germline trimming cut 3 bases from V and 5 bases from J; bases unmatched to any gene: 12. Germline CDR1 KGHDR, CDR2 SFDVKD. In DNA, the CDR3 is TGTGCCACCAGTGATCCCCGCGGGGAGGGGAGCGACGAGCAGTACTTC. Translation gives CATSDPRGEGSDEQYF.

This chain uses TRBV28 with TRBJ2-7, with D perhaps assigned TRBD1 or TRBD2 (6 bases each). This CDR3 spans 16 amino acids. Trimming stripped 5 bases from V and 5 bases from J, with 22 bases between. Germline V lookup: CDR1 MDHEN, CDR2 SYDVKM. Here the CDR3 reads CASSHVFGGATDEQYF. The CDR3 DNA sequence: TGTGCCAGCAGTCATGTTTTCGGGGGCGCGACGGACGAGCAGTACTTC.

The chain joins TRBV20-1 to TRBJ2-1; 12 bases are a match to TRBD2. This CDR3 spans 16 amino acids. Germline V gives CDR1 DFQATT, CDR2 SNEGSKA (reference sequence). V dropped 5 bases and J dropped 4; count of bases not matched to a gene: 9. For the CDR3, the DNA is TGCAGTGCTGCCCCCCTAGCGGGAGGGCCATACAATGAGCAGTTCTTC. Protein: CSAAPLAGGPYNEQFF.

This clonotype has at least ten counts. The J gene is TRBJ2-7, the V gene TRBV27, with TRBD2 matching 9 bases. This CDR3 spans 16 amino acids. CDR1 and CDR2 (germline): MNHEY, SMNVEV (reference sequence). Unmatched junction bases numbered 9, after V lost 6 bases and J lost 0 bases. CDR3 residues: CASSGIAGVSSYEQYF. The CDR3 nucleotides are TGTGCCAGCAGCGGAATAGCGGGAGTAAGCTCCTACGAGCAGTACTTC.

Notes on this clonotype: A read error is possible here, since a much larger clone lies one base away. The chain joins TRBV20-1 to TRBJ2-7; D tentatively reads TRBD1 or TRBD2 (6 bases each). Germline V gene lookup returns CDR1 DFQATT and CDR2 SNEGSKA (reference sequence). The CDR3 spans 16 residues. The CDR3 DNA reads TGCAGTGCTAGGCCTAGGGGGGTACACCTACTCTACGAGCAGTGCTTC. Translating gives CSARPRGVHLLYEQCF.

Written as DNA, the CDR3 is TGCAGTGCTAGCCCCCACCCCGGGGAGCTGTTTTTT. Its translation: CSASPHPGELFF. The chain carries TRBV20-1 and TRBJ2-2, with no clear D. Germline V gene lookup returns CDR1 DFQATT and CDR2 SNEGSKA (reference sequence). The CDR3 runs to 12 residues. V gave up 3 bases and J gave up 6 bases, with 8 bases separating them.

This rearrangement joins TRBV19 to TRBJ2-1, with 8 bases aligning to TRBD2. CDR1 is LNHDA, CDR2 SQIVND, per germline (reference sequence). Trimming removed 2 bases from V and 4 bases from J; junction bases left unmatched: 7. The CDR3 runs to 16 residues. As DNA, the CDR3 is TGTGCCAGTAGTATACGTGGTAGCGGGACGTACAATGAGCAGTTCTTC. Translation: CASSIRGSGTYNEQFF.

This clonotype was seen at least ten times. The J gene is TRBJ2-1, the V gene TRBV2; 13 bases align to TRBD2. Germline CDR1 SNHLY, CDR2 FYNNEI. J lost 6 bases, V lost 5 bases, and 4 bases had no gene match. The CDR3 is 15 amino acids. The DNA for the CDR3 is TGTGCCAGCAGTCCACTAGCGGGAGGGGGCAATGAGCAGTTCTTC. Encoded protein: CASSPLAGGGNEQFF.

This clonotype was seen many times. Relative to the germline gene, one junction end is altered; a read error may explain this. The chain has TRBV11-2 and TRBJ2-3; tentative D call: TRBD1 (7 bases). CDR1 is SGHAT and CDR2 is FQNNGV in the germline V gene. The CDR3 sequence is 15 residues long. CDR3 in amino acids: CASSLDAGGGDSQYF. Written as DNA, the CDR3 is TGTGCCAGCAGCTTAGACGCAGGGGGAGGAGATTCGCAGTATTTT.

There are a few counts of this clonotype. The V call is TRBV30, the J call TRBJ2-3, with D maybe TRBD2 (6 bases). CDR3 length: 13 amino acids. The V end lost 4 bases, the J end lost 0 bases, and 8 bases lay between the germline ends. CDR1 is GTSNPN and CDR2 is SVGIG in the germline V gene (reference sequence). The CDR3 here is CAWTGASTDTQYF. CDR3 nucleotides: TGTGCCTGGACGGGAGCTAGCACAGATACGCAGTATTTT.

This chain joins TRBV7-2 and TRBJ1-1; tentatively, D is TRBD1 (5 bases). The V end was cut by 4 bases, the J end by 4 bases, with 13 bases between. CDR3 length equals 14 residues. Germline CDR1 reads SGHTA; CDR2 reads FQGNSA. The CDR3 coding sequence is TGTGCCAGCAGCTGGCGGTCGGGGGGCACTGAAGCTTTCTTT. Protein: CASSWRSGGTEAFF.

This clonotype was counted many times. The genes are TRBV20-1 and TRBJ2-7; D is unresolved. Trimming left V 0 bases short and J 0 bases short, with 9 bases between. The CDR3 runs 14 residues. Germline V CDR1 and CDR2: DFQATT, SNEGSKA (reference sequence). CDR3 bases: TGCAGTGCTAGAGATTTCCAGAGCTCCTACGAGCAGTACTTC. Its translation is CSARDFQSSYEQYF.

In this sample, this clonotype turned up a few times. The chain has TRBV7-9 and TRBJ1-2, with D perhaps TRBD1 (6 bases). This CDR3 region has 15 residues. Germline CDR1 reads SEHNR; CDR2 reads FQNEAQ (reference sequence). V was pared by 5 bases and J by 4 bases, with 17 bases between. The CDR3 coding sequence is TGTGCCAGCAGCAACCCCCGAAGGGGGAGCTATGGCTACACCTTC. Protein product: CASSNPRRGSYGYTF.

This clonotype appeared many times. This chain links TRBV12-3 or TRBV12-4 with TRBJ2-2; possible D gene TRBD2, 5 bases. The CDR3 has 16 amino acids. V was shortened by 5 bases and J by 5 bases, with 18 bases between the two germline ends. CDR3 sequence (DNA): TGTGCCAGCAGTCTCTCCCGCGCGGGTCCTACCGGGGAGCTGTTTTTT. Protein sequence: CASSLSRAGPTGELFF.

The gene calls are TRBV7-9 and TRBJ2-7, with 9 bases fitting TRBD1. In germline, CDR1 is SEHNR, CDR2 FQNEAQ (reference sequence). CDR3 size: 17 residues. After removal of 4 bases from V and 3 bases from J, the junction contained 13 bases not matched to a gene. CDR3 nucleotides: TGTGCCAGCAGCTGGGCCGGGACAGGGAAAGACCTCTACGAGCAGTACTTC. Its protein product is CASSWAGTGKDLYEQYF.

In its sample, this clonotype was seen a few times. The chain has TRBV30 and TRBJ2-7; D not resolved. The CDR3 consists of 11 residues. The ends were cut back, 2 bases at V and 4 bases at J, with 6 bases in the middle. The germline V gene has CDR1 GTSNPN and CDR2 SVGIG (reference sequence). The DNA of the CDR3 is TGTGCCTGGAGTCTCGGTTACGAGCAGTACTTC. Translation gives CAWSLGYEQYF.

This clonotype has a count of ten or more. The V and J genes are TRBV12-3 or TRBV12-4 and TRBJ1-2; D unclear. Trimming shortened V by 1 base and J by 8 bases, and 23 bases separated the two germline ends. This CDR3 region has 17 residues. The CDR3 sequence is CASSLEPLSRIRRGYTF. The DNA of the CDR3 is TGTGCCAGCAGTTTAGAGCCCCTGTCCCGAATCCGCCGAGGCTACACCTTC.

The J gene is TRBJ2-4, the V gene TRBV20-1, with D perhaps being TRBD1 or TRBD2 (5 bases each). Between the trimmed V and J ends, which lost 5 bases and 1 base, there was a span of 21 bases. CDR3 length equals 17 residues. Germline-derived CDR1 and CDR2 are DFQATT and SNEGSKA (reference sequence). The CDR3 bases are TGCAGTGCTGGCAACCCCGGGACGGTCTTTGCCAAAAACATTCAGTACTTC. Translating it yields CSAGNPGTVFAKNIQYF.

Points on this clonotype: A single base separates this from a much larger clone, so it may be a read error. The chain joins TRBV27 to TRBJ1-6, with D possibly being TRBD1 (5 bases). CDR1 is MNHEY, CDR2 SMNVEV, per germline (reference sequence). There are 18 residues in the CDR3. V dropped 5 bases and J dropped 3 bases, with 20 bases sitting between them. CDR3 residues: CASSRARNRSIYNSPLHF. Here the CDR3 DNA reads TGTGCCAGCAGTCGAGCCCGGAACAGGTCGATCTATAATTCACCCCTCCACTTT.

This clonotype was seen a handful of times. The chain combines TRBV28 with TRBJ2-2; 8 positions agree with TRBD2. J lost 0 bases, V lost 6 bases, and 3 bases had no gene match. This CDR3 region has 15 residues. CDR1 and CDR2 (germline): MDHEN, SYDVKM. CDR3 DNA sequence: TGTGCCAGCAGGCGAGCGGGGGCGAACACCGGGGAGCTGTTTTTT. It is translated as CASRRAGANTGELFF.

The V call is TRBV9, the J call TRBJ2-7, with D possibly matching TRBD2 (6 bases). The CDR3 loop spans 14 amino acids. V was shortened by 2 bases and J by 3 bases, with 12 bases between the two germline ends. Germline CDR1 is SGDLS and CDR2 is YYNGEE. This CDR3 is CASSVGGGNYEQYF. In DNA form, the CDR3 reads TGTGCCAGCAGCGTCGGGGGAGGAAACTACGAGCAGTACTTC.

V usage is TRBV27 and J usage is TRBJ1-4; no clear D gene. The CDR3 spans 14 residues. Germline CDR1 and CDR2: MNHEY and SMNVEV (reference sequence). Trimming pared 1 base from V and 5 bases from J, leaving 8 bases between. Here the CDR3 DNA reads TGTGCCAGCAGTTTATACCGCAGGAATGAAAAACTGTTTTTT. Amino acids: CASSLYRRNEKLFF. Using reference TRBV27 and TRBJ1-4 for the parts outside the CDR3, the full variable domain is EAQVTQNPRYLITVTGKKLTVTCSQNMNHEYMSWYRQDPGLGLRQIYYSMNVEVTDKGDVPEGYKVSRKEKRNFPLILESPSPNQTSLYFCASSLYRRNEKLFFGSGTQLSVL.

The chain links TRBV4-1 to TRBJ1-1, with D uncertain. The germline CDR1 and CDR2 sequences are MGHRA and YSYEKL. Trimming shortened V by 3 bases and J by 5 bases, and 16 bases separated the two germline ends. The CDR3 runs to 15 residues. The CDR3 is CASSHHQKRVTEAFF. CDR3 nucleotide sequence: TGCGCCAGCAGCCATCATCAGAAAAGGGTAACTGAAGCTTTCTTT.

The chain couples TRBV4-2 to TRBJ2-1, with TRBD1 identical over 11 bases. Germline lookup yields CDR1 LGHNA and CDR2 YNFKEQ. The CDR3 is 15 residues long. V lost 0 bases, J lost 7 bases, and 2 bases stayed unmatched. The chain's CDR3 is CASSQDGTGGNEQFF. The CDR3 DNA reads TGTGCCAGCAGCCAAGACGGGACAGGGGGGAATGAGCAGTTCTTC.

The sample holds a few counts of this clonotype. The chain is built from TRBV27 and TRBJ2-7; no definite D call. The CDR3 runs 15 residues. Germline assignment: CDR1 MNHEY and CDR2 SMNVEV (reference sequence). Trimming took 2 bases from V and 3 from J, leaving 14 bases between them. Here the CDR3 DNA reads TGTGCCAGCAGTTTAGAAGGGAAAGGCAGCTACGAGCAGTACTTC. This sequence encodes CASSLEGKGSYEQYF.